A selection of T cell receptor beta chains follows, all from one sample in a study of post-analysis software for immune sequencing data. Each CDR3 protein gets one entry after TCRdb re-called the PCR reads with MiXCR. Of roughly 800,000 distinct CDR3 sequences in the sample, around 45% were seen once. Sample: blood. The receptors here all came from a girl between 10 and 17 years old with multiple sclerosis. Both conserved end residues are trimmed from each CDR3.

TRBV12-3/TRBV12-4	ASRRDYPAEQY
TRBV28	ASSSYALSGAIDTQY
TRBV6-6	ASRAPDKQGGYGHT
TRBV7-2	ASSLAGASTYEQY
TRBV20-1	SARQGSDGANVLT
TRBV20-1	SAKDRGQTEAF
TRBV27	ASSLSVEYEQY
TRBV20-1	SANAAQGLSYNEQF
TRBV28	ASSLPGGRQVEAF
TRBV4-3	ASSQDLLGQFYNEQF
TRBV20-1	SARPMYQETQY
TRBV7-9	ASSWINSNEQF
TRBV28	ASSSGQGYSYEQY
TRBV9	AGSVGGTSGETQY
TRBV27	ASSLDGLKLF
TRBV13	ASSLTGRSFAREGTGELF
TRBV20-1	SAAGTDQETQY
TRBV10-3	AITRTGEGDEQF
TRBV27	ASSSIDGVSYEQY
TRBV7-9	ASSLREGTQY
TRBV5-1	ASRERERNEQF
TRBV10-3	AIRAGGNTEAF
TRBV7-3	ASSSRGVAGAVGEQF
TRBV10-3	AISESGGAYNVQF
TRBV10-3	AISGTGIYEQY
TRBV6-5	ASSYSGLLNTEAF
TRBV6-6	ASRAVGGREETQY
TRBV6-5	ASSRDRDYGYT
TRBV12-3/TRBV12-4	ASSLGSELNEQF
TRBV7-9	ASSLSQNGQPQH
TRBV6-2/TRBV6-3	ASSHSSLRGRFYEQY
TRBV13	ASSLVGTENTEAF
TRBV20-1	SARPLGGSFTDTQY
TRBV12-5	ASGLLMVDTEAF
TRBV6-5	ASTPGLAATDTQY
TRBV7-9	ASSLKGLGLAYEQF
TRBV7-8	ASSPPLAGGTGELF
TRBV6-2/TRBV6-3	ASSPLSRIGETQY
TRBV28	ASYIPGYTEAF
TRBV15	ATSRGRLNEQF
TRBV6-6	ASSYSGREGGQPQH
TRBV29-1	SVGGTGPNYGYT
TRBV12-3/TRBV12-4	ASIDRGKNTEAF
TRBV7-6	ASSSESFNEQF